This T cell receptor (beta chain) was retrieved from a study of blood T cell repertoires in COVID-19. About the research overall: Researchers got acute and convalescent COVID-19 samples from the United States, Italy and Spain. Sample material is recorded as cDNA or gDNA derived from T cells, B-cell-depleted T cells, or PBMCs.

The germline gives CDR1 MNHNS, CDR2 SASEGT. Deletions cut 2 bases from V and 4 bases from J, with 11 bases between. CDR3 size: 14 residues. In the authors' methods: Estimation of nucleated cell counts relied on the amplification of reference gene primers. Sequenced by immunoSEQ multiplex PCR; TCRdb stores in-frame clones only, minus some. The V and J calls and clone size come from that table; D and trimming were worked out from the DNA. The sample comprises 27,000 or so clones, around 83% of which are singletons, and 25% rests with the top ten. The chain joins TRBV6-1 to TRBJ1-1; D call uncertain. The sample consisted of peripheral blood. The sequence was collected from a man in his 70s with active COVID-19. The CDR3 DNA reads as TGTGCCAGCAGTGAACCCCGGCGGGGCACTGAAGCTTTCTTT. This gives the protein CASSEPRRGTEAFF.